This note documents a single T cell receptor (beta chain) sequence. These data belong to a study of blood T cell repertoires in COVID-19. The CDR3 has 18 residues. V lost 6 bases to trimming and J lost 0 bases, with 21 bases between them. Looked up from germline, CDR1 is KGHSH and CDR2 is LQKENI. The protocol was immunoSEQ multiplex PCR, while the TCRdb copy is restricted to in-frame clones and leaves out a portion. The repertoire includes about 120,000 clones, around 77% of them detected once, and approximately 7.9% sits in the top ten. The sequence was obtained from a human donor in a cohort sampled during active COVID-19. The sample was peripheral blood. The rearrangement uses TRBV18 and TRBJ1-3, with no clear D. The CDR3 sequence is CASSPAARLLSSGNTIYF. DNA of the CDR3: TGTGCCAGCTCCCCCGCGGCACGACTGCTCAGCTCTGGAAACACCATATATTTT.